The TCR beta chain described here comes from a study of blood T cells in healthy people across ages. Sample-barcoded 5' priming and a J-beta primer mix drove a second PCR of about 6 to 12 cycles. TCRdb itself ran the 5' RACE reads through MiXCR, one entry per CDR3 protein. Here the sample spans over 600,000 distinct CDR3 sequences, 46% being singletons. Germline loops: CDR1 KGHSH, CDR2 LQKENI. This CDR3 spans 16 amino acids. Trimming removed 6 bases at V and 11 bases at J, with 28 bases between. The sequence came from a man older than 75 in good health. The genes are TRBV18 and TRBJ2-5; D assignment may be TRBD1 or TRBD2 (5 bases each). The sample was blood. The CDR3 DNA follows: TGTGCCAGCTCTCTTCCGGGACGGGGATCCTACGAAGAGCAGTACTTC. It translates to CASSLPGRGSYEEQYF. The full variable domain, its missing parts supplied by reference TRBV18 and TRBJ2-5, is NAGVMQNPRHLVRRRGQEARLRCSPMKGHSHVYWYRQLPEEGLKFMVYLQKENIIDESGMPKERFSAEFPKEGPSILRIQQVVRGDSAAYFCASSLPGRGSYEEQYFGPGTRLLVL.